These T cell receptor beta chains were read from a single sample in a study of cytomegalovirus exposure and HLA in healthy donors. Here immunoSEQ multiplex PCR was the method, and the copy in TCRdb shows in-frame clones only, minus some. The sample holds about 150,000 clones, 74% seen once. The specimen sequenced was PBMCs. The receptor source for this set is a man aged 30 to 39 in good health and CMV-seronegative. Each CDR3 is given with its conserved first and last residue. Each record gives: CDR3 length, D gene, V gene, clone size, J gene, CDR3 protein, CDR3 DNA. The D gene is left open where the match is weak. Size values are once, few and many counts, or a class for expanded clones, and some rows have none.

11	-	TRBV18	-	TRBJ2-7	CASSGQYEQYF	TGTGCCAGCTCGGGACAATACGAGCAGTACTTC
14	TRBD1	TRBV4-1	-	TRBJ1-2	CASSQATGNYGYTF	TGCGCCAGCAGCCAGGCGACAGGGAACTATGGCTACACCTTC
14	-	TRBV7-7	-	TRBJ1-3	CASSQGGSGNTIYF	TGTGCTAGCAGCCAAGGGGGCTCTGGAAACACCATATATTTT
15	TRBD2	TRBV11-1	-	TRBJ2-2	CASSSTGGRSGELFF	TGTGCCAGCAGTTCAACGGGGGGGCGGTCCGGGGAGCTGTTTTTT
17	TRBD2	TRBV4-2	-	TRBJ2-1	CASSQDRGTSGGAEQFF	TGTGCCAGCAGCCAAGATCGAGGGACTAGCGGGGGGGCCGAGCAGTTCTTC
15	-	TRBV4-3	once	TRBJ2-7	CASSQVEGGYCEQYF	TGCGCCAGCAGCCAAGTGGAGGGGGGGTACTGCGAGCAGTACTTC
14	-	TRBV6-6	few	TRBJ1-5	CASNRQLNQEPQHF	TGTGCCAGCAACAGGCAGCTTAATCAGGAGCCCCAGCATTTT
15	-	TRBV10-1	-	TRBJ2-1	CASSVVETSYNEQFF	TGCGCCAGCAGTGTGGTGGAGACCTCCTACAATGAGCAGTTCTTC
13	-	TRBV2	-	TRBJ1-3	CASEQGSGNTIYF	TGTGCCAGTGAACAGGGCTCTGGAAACACCATATATTTT
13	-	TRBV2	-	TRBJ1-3	CASGRDKGNTIYF	TGTGCCAGCGGCCGGGACAAGGGGAACACCATATATTTT
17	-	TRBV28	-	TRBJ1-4	CASSLSFGVVPNEKLFF	TGTGCCAGCAGTTTATCTTTCGGTGTAGTACCTAATGAAAAACTGTTTTTT
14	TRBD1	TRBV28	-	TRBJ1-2	CASRAGGGGYGYTF	TGTGCCAGCAGGGCAGGGGGTGGGGGGTATGGCTACACCTTC